The 12 T cell receptor beta chains reported below all come from one sample, sequenced in a study of healthy donors' naive CD4 and CD8 T cells. A linear amplification protocol produced the TCR libraries from roughly 480 ng of total RNA. TCRdb called the reads again in MiXCR, with one record for every CDR3 protein. The sample has about 180,000 distinct CDR3 sequences, around 80% seen once. The sample comprised naive CD4+ and CD8+ T cells sorted from blood, pooled from several donors. These receptors came from a pool of human donors in good health; the sample pools cells from several healthy donors.

This clonotype was seen only a few times. The V and J genes are TRBV6-2 or TRBV6-3 and TRBJ2-7; no clear D gene. Deletions cut 7 bases from V and 4 bases from J, with 17 bases between. The CDR3 runs 14 residues. Germline values: CDR1 MNHEY, CDR2 SVGEGT. CDR3 region: CASTPGRASYEQYF. For the CDR3, the DNA is TGTGCCAGCACTCCCGGAAGGGCCTCTTACGAGCAGTACTTC.

J is TRBJ2-7 and V is TRBV29-1; D is unresolved. V was cut by 4 bases and J by 0 bases, with 7 bases left in between. The V gene's germline CDR1 is SQVTM and CDR2 ANQGSEA. The CDR3 covers 12 residues. The CDR3 nucleotides are TGCAGCGTTGTAGACCTCTCCTACGAGCAGTACTTC. Encoded protein: CSVVDLSYEQYF.

The rearrangement links TRBV15 to TRBJ1-1; D is ambiguous. The germline CDR1 and CDR2 sequences are LNHNV and YYDKDF (reference sequence). This CDR3 has 15 residues. V dropped 4 bases and J dropped 0 bases, with 12 bases sitting between them. CDR3 protein: CATSIGRVLNTEAFF. CDR3 sequence (DNA): TGTGCCACCAGCATTGGGCGGGTGTTGAACACTGAAGCTTTCTTT.

The chain combines TRBV6-5 with TRBJ2-1; 10 bases align to TRBD1. CDR3 length: 15 residues. The V gene end was trimmed by 6 bases and the J gene end by 3 bases; junction bases not matched to a gene: 5. CDR1 is MNHEY and CDR2 is SVGAGI in the germline V gene. CDR3 in amino acids: CASRLDRGLYNEQFF. As DNA, the CDR3 is TGTGCCAGCAGGCTCGACAGGGGGCTCTACAATGAGCAGTTCTTC.

V usage is TRBV29-1 and J usage is TRBJ1-1; D gene uncertain. CDR1 and CDR2 (germline): SQVTM, ANQGSEA. The CDR3 runs to 11 residues. Trimming pared 6 bases from V and 5 bases from J, leaving 10 bases between. CDR3 region: CSVWKGTEAFF. The CDR3 DNA reads as TGCAGCGTATGGAAGGGTACTGAAGCTTTCTTT.

The V call is TRBV20-1, the J call TRBJ1-1; D ambiguous. The CDR3 totals 13 residues. The V end lost 6 bases, the J end lost 0 bases, and 11 bases lay between the germline ends. Germline CDR1 and CDR2: DFQATT and SNEGSKA (reference sequence). CDR3 region: CSAVGQLNTEAFF. As DNA, the CDR3 is TGCAGTGCCGTCGGCCAATTGAACACTGAAGCTTTCTTT.

The rearrangement joins TRBV29-1 to TRBJ2-1, with 7 bases fitting TRBD2. The V segment lost 4 bases and the J segment 0 bases; nucleotides outside the gene matches: 12. Germline CDR1 SQVTM, CDR2 ANQGSEA. The CDR3 length is 17 residues. This CDR3 is CSVGSQPRESSYNEQFF. The DNA of the CDR3 is TGCAGCGTTGGAAGCCAGCCGCGGGAGAGCTCCTACAATGAGCAGTTCTTC.

This clonotype occurred a few times. The V and J genes are TRBV27 and TRBJ2-7; D is uncertain. This CDR3 is built from 11 residues. V was trimmed by 5 bases and J by 4 bases, leaving 6 bases between them. Germline CDR1 is MNHEY and CDR2 is SMNVEV (reference sequence). The CDR3 nucleotides read TGTGCCAGCAGTCGTGGGTACGAGCAGTACGTC. The encoded protein is CASSRGYEQYV.

The chain uses TRBV11-2 and TRBJ2-7; D remains ambiguous. Germline loops: CDR1 SGHAT, CDR2 FQNNGV. Trimming stripped 8 bases from V and 1 base from J, with 15 bases between. CDR3 size: 14 residues. CDR3 DNA: TGTGCCAGCGTGCTTGGAAGGAGTTCCTACGAGCAGTACTTC. Translating gives CASVLGRSSYEQYF. The complete variable domain, with remaining parts taken from reference TRBV11-2 and TRBJ2-7, reads EAGVAQSPRYKIIEKRQSVAFWCNPISGHATLYWYQQILGQGPKLLIQFQNNGVVDDSQLPKDRFSAERLKGVDSTLKIQPAKLEDSAVYLCASVLGRSSYEQYFGPGTRLTVT.

This clonotype has just one count. The genes are TRBV29-1 and TRBJ2-1, with TRBD2 as a possible D gene (6 bases). This CDR3 spans 14 amino acids. Germline V CDR1 and CDR2: SQVTM, ANQGSEA. The V end lost 4 bases, the J end lost 4 bases, and 14 bases lay between the germline ends. DNA for the CDR3: TGCAGCGTTGCAGGACTACACGATTACAATGAGCAGTTCTTC. Its translation is CSVAGLHDYNEQFF.

The J gene is TRBJ2-2, the V gene TRBV6-2 or TRBV6-3, with no clear D. The germline CDR1 and CDR2 sequences are MNHEY and SVGEGT. The CDR3 runs to 13 residues. V shed 7 bases and J shed 6 bases, with 12 bases lying between them. The CDR3 region has the DNA TGTGCCAGCAAACTACACGCGCCCGGGGAGCTGTTTTTT. This gives the protein CASKLHAPGELFF.

This clonotype turned up a few times. The chain carries TRBV10-3 and TRBJ1-5, with a weak D call TRBD1 (5 bases). Germline V gene lookup returns CDR1 ENHRY and CDR2 SYGVKD. V lost 6 bases and J lost 3, with 9 bases in between. This CDR3 contains 13 residues. The CDR3 loop reads CAISRDANQPQHF. DNA of the CDR3: TGTGCCATCAGCCGGGACGCCAATCAGCCCCAGCATTTT.